These T cell receptor beta chains were read from a single sample in a study of technical replicates of blood from a few donors. Produced via immunoSEQ multiplex PCR; TCRdb's table is partial and in-frame only. The sample contains 91,000 or so clones, 95% of which appear only once. Sequences were obtained from T cells isolated from PBMCs. These receptors were taken from a human donor in good health. Both conserved end residues are part of each CDR3. The D gene is left open where the match is weak. A row's size may be missing; if present it is once, few, many or a size class.

v_gene	d_gene	j_gene	abundance	CDR3nt	CDR3aa
TRBV29-1	NA	TRBJ2-7	NA	TGCAGCGTTCTTACAGATACGAGCTCCTACGAGCAGTACTTC	CSVLTDTSSYEQYF
TRBV29-1	NA	TRBJ2-1	NA	TGCAGCGTTGTGGGCAGGGGAAGTTACAATGAGCAGTTCTTC	CSVVGRGSYNEQFF
TRBV5-4	TRBD1	TRBJ1-2	NA	TGTGCCAGCAGCCAAGGACAGGGCTATGGCTACACCTTC	CASSQGQGYGYTF
TRBV18	NA	TRBJ2-5	NA	TGTGCCAGCTCACCGGAGGGACGGACGTACCAAGAGACCCAGTACTTC	CASSPEGRTYQETQYF
TRBV6-5	NA	TRBJ2-7	once	TGTGCCAGCAGCCCCCGCGGGCCCTACGAGCAGTACTTC	CASSPRGPYEQYF
TRBV28	TRBD2	TRBJ2-7	NA	TGTGCCAGCAGTCTTTCCGGGACTAGCGGGAGCTACGAGCAGTACTTC	CASSLSGTSGSYEQYF
TRBV27	NA	TRBJ2-5	NA	TGTGCCAGCAGTTTTCCCAACCAAGAGACCCAGTACTTC	CASSFPNQETQYF
TRBV2	TRBD2	TRBJ2-1	NA	TGTGCCAGCAGTGGTTCGGGGCTAGCGGGAGGCAATGAGCAGTTCTTC	CASSGSGLAGGNEQFF
TRBV19	TRBD1	TRBJ2-7	NA	TGTGCCAGTAGGAGGTTTTCTGGGACAGGACTCTACGAGCAGTACTTC	CASRRFSGTGLYEQYF
TRBV6-6	NA	TRBJ2-7	NA	TGTGCCAGCAGGACCGGGACTCGCGACTCCTACGAGCAGTACTTC	CASRTGTRDSYEQYF
TRBV5-1	NA	TRBJ1-4	once	TGCGCCAGCAGCTTGGACAGGGTAATTGAAAAACTGTTTTTT	CASSLDRVIEKLFF
TRBV28	TRBD1	TRBJ1-2	NA	TGTGCCAGCAGAATCAACAGGGGTGGCTACACCTTC	CASRINRGGYTF
TRBV5-6	NA	TRBJ1-1	NA	TGTGCCAGCAGCTTGGAACCCGGGAGGGATTTTGAAGCTTTCTTT	CASSLEPGRDFEAFF
TRBV19	NA	TRBJ2-1	NA	TGTGCCAGTAGCCCGCCGGGACTGGGGTTCAATGAGCAGTTCTTC	CASSPPGLGFNEQFF
TRBV19	NA	TRBJ2-7	NA	TGTGCCAGTAGTGTCGGGACAACGAACTCCTACGAGCAGTACTTC	CASSVGTTNSYEQYF
TRBV27	TRBD2	TRBJ2-2	NA	TGTGCCAGCCTACCCCTTCTGCTCGGGAGGGACACCGGGGAGCTGTTTTTT	CASLPLLLGRDTGELFF
TRBV4-1	TRBD1	TRBJ2-7	NA	TGCGCCAGCAGCCAATCGCCCCTTGACGACAGGGGCTACGAGCAGTACTTC	CASSQSPLDDRGYEQYF
TRBV6-5	NA	TRBJ2-1	NA	TGTGCCGCCCGTGGGTTGGGCCCCAGGGGTGTGCAGTTCTTC	CAARGLGPRGVQFF
TRBV9	TRBD1	TRBJ2-7	NA	TGTGCCAGCAGCGTAGGGACAGGGTACTACGAGCAGTACTTC	CASSVGTGYYEQYF
TRBV5-1	NA	TRBJ2-7	NA	TGCGCCAGCAGCCCCGGACAGCCTCTTACCTACGAGCAGTACTTC	CASSPGQPLTYEQYF
TRBV7-8	NA	TRBJ1-5	NA	TGTGCCAGCAGCTTAGCGCGTGAGCAGGCCCAGCATTTT	CASSLAREQAQHF
TRBV11-2	NA	TRBJ2-7	NA	TGTGCCAGCAGCCCCCCCCAGGGGATGTACGAGCAGTACTTC	CASSPPQGMYEQYF
TRBV7-6	TRBD1	TRBJ1-1	NA	TGTGCCAGCAGCCAAGGACAGGGGGCCACTGAAGCTTTCTTT	CASSQGQGATEAFF
TRBV5-4	NA	TRBJ2-1	NA	TGTGCCAGCAGCTTGGAGGCCAGGGAAACCTACAATGAGCAGTTCTTC	CASSLEARETYNEQFF
TRBV5-1	TRBD1	TRBJ1-6	NA	TGCGCCAGCAGCTCACCACGTGGACAGGGTCTTTCTCTGGATTCACCCCTCCACTTT	CASSSPRGQGLSLDSPLHF
TRBV25-1	TRBD1	TRBJ1-1	NA	TGTGCCAGCAGTGGGAGGGACAGGGGTGAAGCTTTCTTT	CASSGRDRGEAFF
TRBV7-6	NA	TRBJ1-3	NA	TGTGCCAGCAGCCTCTACAACACCATATATTTT	CASSLYNTIYF
TRBV19	NA	TRBJ2-7	NA	TGTGCCAGTAGTATAGGTCCAGGTTCCTACGAGCAGTACTTC	CASSIGPGSYEQYF
TRBV10-3	NA	TRBJ2-1	NA	TGTGCCATCAGCTTCACTTCCGAGGTTGACAGGATTGACTACAATGAGCAGTTCTTC	CAISFTSEVDRIDYNEQFF
TRBV18	NA	TRBJ1-2	NA	TGTGCCAGCTCACCAATACAGGGTTTGAGTGGCTACACCTTC	CASSPIQGLSGYTF
TRBV10-3	NA	TRBJ1-2	NA	TGTGCCATCAGTGGTGGGGCAGAAAGGAACAACTATGGCTACACCTTC	CAISGGAERNNYGYTF
TRBV14	TRBD1	TRBJ2-7	NA	TGTGCCAGCAGCTACCTTTGGACAGGGGGGCAGTACGAGCAGTACTTC	CASSYLWTGGQYEQYF
TRBV7-6	TRBD2	TRBJ2-7	NA	TGTGCCAGCAGCTCCACCGGGACTAGCGGCTACTACGAGCAGTACTTC	CASSSTGTSGYYEQYF
TRBV28	NA	TRBJ2-7	NA	TGTGCCAGCAGCACACAGGAAGGTTCACGCGAGCAGTACTTC	CASSTQEGSREQYF
TRBV6-5	NA	TRBJ1-2	NA	TGTGCCAGCAGTCCCCCCTTCGACGGGAGCTATGGCTACACCTTC	CASSPPFDGSYGYTF
TRBV25-1	NA	TRBJ2-1	NA	TGTGCCACTTCAGGGCTCCAGGGCGATGAGCAGTTCTTC	CATSGLQGDEQFF
TRBV19	NA	TRBJ2-5	once	TGTGCCAGTAGTATAGGTCAGCGAGGCGAGACCCAGTACTTC	CASSIGQRGETQYF
TRBV5-1	TRBD1	TRBJ2-7	NA	TGCGCCAGCAGCTCCCTACAGGGGCGAGTGGCCTACGAGCAGTACTTC	CASSSLQGRVAYEQYF
TRBV9	TRBD1	TRBJ2-3	NA	TGTGCCAGCAGCCAGGGACAGCTACGCACAGATACGCAGTATTTT	CASSQGQLRTDTQYF
TRBV6-1	NA	TRBJ2-2	NA	TGTGCCAGCCCTGGGGCGTGGACCGGGGAGCTGTTTTTT	CASPGAWTGELFF
TRBV27	TRBD1	TRBJ1-5	NA	TGTGCCAGCAGAAGCCTCGGACAGGGCAATCAGCCCCAGCATTTT	CASRSLGQGNQPQHF
TRBV7-9	NA	TRBJ2-3	NA	TGTGCCAGCAGCTTAGAGGGGCCAGATACGCAGTATTTT	CASSLEGPDTQYF
TRBV6-5	NA	TRBJ2-1	once	TGTGCCAGCAGTTACCAAATTGGAGGCGATGAGCAGTTCTTC	CASSYQIGGDEQFF
TRBV5-4	TRBD2	TRBJ2-1	NA	TGTGCCAGCAGCTTGGTCGGGAGGGCCGGTGAGCAGTTCTTC	CASSLVGRAGEQFF
TRBV19	NA	TRBJ2-1	once	TGTGCCAGTAGTATAGCCGGGAGAAATGAGCAGTTCTTC	CASSIAGRNEQFF
TRBV29-1	TRBD2	TRBJ2-1	NA	TGCAGCGTTTTCTCTTTTAGCGGGGGGGTTTACAATGAGCAGTTCTTC	CSVFSFSGGVYNEQFF
TRBV5-4	NA	TRBJ1-1	NA	TGTGCCAGCAGCCTCGGACGGGGGAACACTGAAGCTTTCTTT	CASSLGRGNTEAFF